These T cell receptor beta chains were read from a single sample in a study of T-cell memory formation after mild COVID-19. Each CDR3 protein is one row after TCRdb ran MiXCR on the 5' RACE reads. The data show 500,000 to 600,000 distinct CDR3 sequences, 18% seen once. Source material: PBMCs or a T cell subset sorted from them (not recorded which). These receptors were collected from an adult woman who had mild COVID-19 (a few samples of this study predate the infection). Cell type and time point are not known. Both conserved end residues are part of each CDR3. The D gene is left open where the match is weak. Not all rows give a size; the values are once, few, many and, for expanded clones, a class.

TRBJ2-1,NA,TRBV15,NA,TGTGCCACCGGGGACAGGACTAGCTCATACAATGAGCAGTTCTTC,CATGDRTSSYNEQFF
TRBJ1-5,many,TRBV7-9,NA,TGTGCCAGCAGCATCATCCTCCATCCTGGGCCACACAATCAGCCCCAGCATTTT,CASSIILHPGPHNQPQHF
TRBJ2-7,few,TRBV5-6,NA,TGTGCCAGCAGCTGGGCGGGAATCTCCTACGAGCAGTACTTC,CASSWAGISYEQYF
TRBJ2-5,NA,TRBV12-1,NA,TGTGCCAGCGTTTGTAGGACAGAAGAGACCCAGTACTTC,CASVCRTEETQYF
TRBJ2-3,few,TRBV10-3,TRBD2,TGTGCCATCGCGGGGGGTCACACAGATACGCAGTATTTT,CAIAGGHTDTQYF
TRBJ2-1,few,TRBV5-5,TRBD1,TGTGCCAGCAGCTTGGTGGGACAGGGTTTGGATGAGCAGTTCTTC,CASSLVGQGLDEQFF
TRBJ2-7,many,TRBV7-2,NA,TGTGCCAGCAGCTTATACGGCGAGCAGTACTTC,CASSLYGEQYF
TRBJ2-1,NA,TRBV20-1,NA,TGCAGTGCTAGAGGACCGGGACGGGAGCAGTTCTTC,CSARGPGREQFF
TRBJ2-3,many,TRBV7-9,NA,TGTGCCAGCAGCTTAGCACGCTGGTTTGAGACTAGCACAGATACGCAGTATTTT,CASSLARWFETSTDTQYF
TRBJ1-1,NA,TRBV12-5,TRBD1,TGTGCTAGTGGTTTTTCGGGACAGTACGCTGAAGCTTTCTTT,CASGFSGQYAEAFF
TRBJ2-6,NA,TRBV11-2,NA,TGTGCCAGCAGCTTCCGGAGGGGGTCCGGGGCCAACGTCCTGACTTTC,CASSFRRGSGANVLTF
TRBJ2-7,NA,TRBV14,TRBD2,TGTGCCAGCAGCCAAGGTGTACGGGGACTAGGGTTCGAGCAGTACTTC,CASSQGVRGLGFEQYF
TRBJ2-1,NA,TRBV6-5,TRBD1,TGTGCCAGCATGAACAGGGGCTACAATGAGCAGTTCTTC,CASMNRGYNEQFF
TRBJ1-4,NA,TRBV3-1,NA,TGTGCCAGCAGCCAGGGACTCTTAACTAATGAAAAACTGTTTTTT,CASSQGLLTNEKLFF
TRBJ1-2,NA,TRBV19,NA,TGTGCCAGTTGGGTTAAGGGGCGCGGTGGCTACACCTTC,CASWVKGRGGYTF
TRBJ2-1,NA,TRBV7-2,NA,TGTGCCAGCAGCCCAAACAGCAATGAGCAGTTCTTC,CASSPNSNEQFF
TRBJ1-1,NA,TRBV27,TRBD1,TGTGCCAGCAGTTTATGGTCCATATTCACAGGGGCGAACACTGAAGCTTTCTTT,CASSLWSIFTGANTEAFF
TRBJ2-7,NA,TRBV12-3/TRBV12-4,NA,TGTGCCAGCAGTTTATCCGCGAACGACTACGAGCAGTACTTC,CASSLSANDYEQYF
TRBJ2-1,few,TRBV29-1,TRBD1,TGCAGCGGCACAGGGGCGAGCTCCTACAATGAGCAGTTCTTC,CSGTGASSYNEQFF
TRBJ1-2,NA,TRBV12-3/TRBV12-4,NA,TGTGCCAGCAGTTTTGGGCTCCGGCGAGGCTACACCTTC,CASSFGLRRGYTF
TRBJ2-7,NA,TRBV3-2,NA,TGTGCCAGCAGCCAACGGTTAGCGGGAGGAAGTGGCCTCTACGAGCAGTACTTC,CASSQRLAGGSGLYEQYF
TRBJ2-1,few,TRBV11-2,NA,TGTGCCAGCAGCTTAGTGGCTTCGAGCGGACCGTACAATGAGCAGTTCTTC,CASSLVASSGPYNEQFF
TRBJ2-2,few,TRBV29-1,TRBD2,TGCAGCGTTGAAGATAGAAGCGGGGGGGCCTGGAAGCTGTTTTTT,CSVEDRSGGAWKLFF
TRBJ1-1,few,TRBV5-1,NA,TGCGCCAGCAGCTTAACACCGAGGGGGGGCACTGAAGCTTTCTTT,CASSLTPRGGTEAFF
TRBJ1-2,NA,TRBV7-9,NA,TGTGCCAGCGCCGAGGACCGGGATGGCTACACCTTC,CASAEDRDGYTF
TRBJ2-7,few,TRBV27,TRBD1,TGTGCCAGCAGTATATATATGACAGGGGGCTACGAGCAGTACTTC,CASSIYMTGGYEQYF
TRBJ1-1,NA,TRBV29-1,NA,TGCAGCGTTCGGAAGGGAGCGAACACTGAAGCTTTCTTT,CSVRKGANTEAFF
TRBJ2-2,few,TRBV10-3,NA,TGTGCCATCAGTGGGTTGCGGGACTCTCCTGCCGGGGAGCTGTTTTTT,CAISGLRDSPAGELFF
TRBJ2-5,few,TRBV15,TRBD1,TGTGCCACCAGCAGAGATCGACAGGGAGAGACCCAGTACTTC,CATSRDRQGETQYF
TRBJ2-1,NA,TRBV7-9,NA,TGTGCCAGCAGCGGGTCTACGGCGGGCAATGAGCAGTTCTTC,CASSGSTAGNEQFF
TRBJ1-5,few,TRBV12-3/TRBV12-4,TRBD1,TGTGCCAGCAGCTCGGGACAGATGAATCAGCCCCAGCATTTT,CASSSGQMNQPQHF
TRBJ2-5,many,TRBV15,NA,TGTGCCACCAGCAGGGGGAAGGAGACCCAGTACTTC,CATSRGKETQYF
TRBJ2-7,NA,TRBV10-3,TRBD2,TGTGCCATCACTGGCGGCGGGAGGTTCTACGAGCAGTACTTC,CAITGGGRFYEQYF
TRBJ2-1,NA,TRBV6-6,TRBD2,TGTGCCAGCAGTTACTTTTCGTCTAGCGGGAATATCAATGAGCAGTTCTTC,CASSYFSSSGNINEQFF
TRBJ2-3,NA,TRBV7-2,NA,TGTGCCAGCAGCTTTAAGGGGGGTGGGGCAGATACGCAGTATTTT,CASSFKGGGADTQYF
TRBJ1-1,few,TRBV5-1,NA,TGCGCCAGCAGCTTGATCCAGGGGAGTAACACTGAAGCTTTCTTT,CASSLIQGSNTEAFF
TRBJ1-2,NA,TRBV5-1,NA,TGCGCCAGCAGCCACTCGGGGGGCCACTATGGCTACACCTTC,CASSHSGGHYGYTF
TRBJ2-7,few,TRBV7-8,NA,TGTGCCAGCAGCTTAGATCACGAGCAGTACTTC,CASSLDHEQYF
TRBJ1-1,NA,TRBV6-5,NA,TGTGCCAGCAGTTACTCCGGGGGGAAGGACACTGAAGCTTTCTTT,CASSYSGGKDTEAFF
TRBJ2-3,NA,TRBV19,TRBD1,TGTGCCAGTAGCCCCAGGGACAGTCCACATGATACGCAGTATTTT,CASSPRDSPHDTQYF
TRBJ1-1,many,TRBV18,TRBD1,TGTGCCAGCTCTCGACAGGGGAGGCAAACTGAAGCTTTCTTT,CASSRQGRQTEAFF
TRBJ2-3,NA,TRBV6-5,TRBD2,TGTGCCAGCAGTCAAAGACTAGCCCCAGATACGCAGTATTTT,CASSQRLAPDTQYF
TRBJ2-2,few,TRBV9,NA,TGTGCCAGCAGCTCCGGGACTCTTAGGAACGGGGAGCTGTTTTTT,CASSSGTLRNGELFF
TRBJ2-1,NA,TRBV7-2,TRBD2,TGTGCCAGCAGAGTAGACTTAGGCCGCGGGGGGCAGTTCTTC,CASRVDLGRGGQFF
TRBJ1-2,few,TRBV7-2,NA,TGTGCCAGCAGCTCCCGACAGGCTAGAGGCGGCTACACCTTC,CASSSRQARGGYTF
TRBJ2-2,NA,TRBV5-6,NA,TGTGCCAGCAGCTTGTCAGGGTTCGGCACCGGGGAGCTGTTTTTT,CASSLSGFGTGELFF
TRBJ1-2,NA,TRBV12-3/TRBV12-4,NA,TGTGCCAGCAGTTTAGCAGGGGGACGTGGCTACACCTTC,CASSLAGGRGYTF
TRBJ2-6,many,TRBV7-2,NA,TGTGCCAGCAGCTTAGTGGGGACTGGGGCCAACGTCCTGACTTTC,CASSLVGTGANVLTF
TRBJ2-5,few,TRBV12-3/TRBV12-4,NA,TGTGCCAGCAGTTTAACCCCGACAGAGACCCAGTACTTC,CASSLTPTETQYF
TRBJ2-7,many,TRBV29-1,TRBD1,TGCAGCGTTCGGACAGGGGCTGGGGAGCAGTACTTC,CSVRTGAGEQYF
TRBJ1-1,few,TRBV19,NA,TGTGCCAGTAGACAGGCCGGTGACACTGAAGCTTTCTTT,CASRQAGDTEAFF
TRBJ1-1,few,TRBV19,NA,TGTGCCAGTACCCCCCGAGGGCCGAACACTGAAGCTTTCTTT,CASTPRGPNTEAFF
TRBJ2-7,few,TRBV7-9,NA,TGTGCCAGCAGCTTAAACAGGTTCTACGAGCAGTACTTC,CASSLNRFYEQYF